A selection of T cell receptor beta chains follows, all from one sample in a study of blood T cell repertoires in COVID-19. Sequencing used immunoSEQ multiplex PCR; TCRdb keeps in-frame clones, though not all of them. The profile shows about 120,000 clones, 90% of them singletons. What was sequenced was peripheral blood. These receptor sequences come from a woman aged 55-69 years with COVID-19, enrolled during active disease. Each CDR3 is given with its conserved first and last residue. D genes are given only for firm matches. Expanded clones get a size class; other rows say once, few or many, or leave the size out.

CDR3 length: 16
J gene: TRBJ2-2
V gene: TRBV5-1
clone size: .
D gene: TRBD1
CDR3 DNA: TGCGCCAGCAGCCCGGCCGGGACAGGGAACACCGGGGAGCTGTTTTTT
CDR3 protein: CASSPAGTGNTGELFF

CDR3 length: 12
J gene: TRBJ1-6
V gene: TRBV12-3/TRBV12-4
clone size: .
D gene: .
CDR3 DNA: TGTGCCAGCAGTTTAGTAAGGGGACCCCTCCACTTT
CDR3 protein: CASSLVRGPLHF

CDR3 length: 16
J gene: TRBJ1-2
V gene: TRBV4-3
clone size: .
D gene: .
CDR3 DNA: TGCGCCAGCAGCCAAAGATCACAGGGAACTAACTATGGCTACACCTTC
CDR3 protein: CASSQRSQGTNYGYTF

CDR3 length: 14
J gene: TRBJ2-5
V gene: TRBV15
clone size: once
D gene: TRBD1
CDR3 DNA: TGTGCCACCAGCGCCCGGGACAGACAAGAGACCCAGTACTTC
CDR3 protein: CATSARDRQETQYF

CDR3 length: 12
J gene: TRBJ1-1
V gene: TRBV29-1
clone size: .
D gene: .
CDR3 DNA: TGCAGCGTTGGACAGGCTAACACTGAAGCTTTCTTT
CDR3 protein: CSVGQANTEAFF

CDR3 length: 18
J gene: TRBJ1-4
V gene: TRBV4-3
clone size: .
D gene: TRBD1
CDR3 DNA: TGCGCCAGCAGCCACCGACTATTGACAGGGGAGGGAAGGGAAAAACTGTTTTTT
CDR3 protein: CASSHRLLTGEGREKLFF

CDR3 length: 13
J gene: TRBJ2-7
V gene: TRBV11-2
clone size: few
D gene: .
CDR3 DNA: TGTGCCAGCAGCTTAACTAGGAGCCACGAGCAGTACTTC
CDR3 protein: CASSLTRSHEQYF

CDR3 length: 14
J gene: TRBJ1-1
V gene: TRBV2
clone size: .
D gene: .
CDR3 DNA: TGTGCCAGCAAGGTGGGGCGTGTGAACACTGAAGCTTTCTTT
CDR3 protein: CASKVGRVNTEAFF

CDR3 length: 17
J gene: TRBJ1-1
V gene: TRBV5-4
clone size: .
D gene: TRBD1
CDR3 DNA: TGTGCCAGCAGCTTTATGGACAGGGGGAATTGGATAACTGAAGCTTTCTTT
CDR3 protein: CASSFMDRGNWITEAFF

CDR3 length: 14
J gene: TRBJ2-1
V gene: TRBV27
clone size: once
D gene: .
CDR3 DNA: TGTGCCAGCAGTTTCCGGGGGTCCTACAATGAGCAGTTCTTC
CDR3 protein: CASSFRGSYNEQFF

CDR3 length: 16
J gene: TRBJ2-2
V gene: TRBV7-2
clone size: .
D gene: TRBD1
CDR3 DNA: TGTGCCAGCAGCCCCAGGGACAGGGCGAACACCGGGGAGCTGTTTTTT
CDR3 protein: CASSPRDRANTGELFF

CDR3 length: 11
J gene: TRBJ1-1
V gene: TRBV4-3
clone size: .
D gene: .
CDR3 DNA: TGCGCCAGCAGCCTCGGGATGGAGGCTTTCTTT
CDR3 protein: CASSLGMEAFF

CDR3 length: 14
J gene: TRBJ2-7
V gene: TRBV14
clone size: .
D gene: .
CDR3 DNA: TGTGCCAGCAGCCAAGAACTATCGTCGGGGGAGCAGTACTTC
CDR3 protein: CASSQELSSGEQYF

CDR3 length: 16
J gene: TRBJ1-1
V gene: TRBV6-5
clone size: .
D gene: .
CDR3 DNA: TGTGCCAGCAGTTACTCGGGTGGGGCGGTGAAGACTGAAGCTTTCTTT
CDR3 protein: CASSYSGGAVKTEAFF

CDR3 length: 14
J gene: TRBJ1-3
V gene: TRBV6-5
clone size: .
D gene: TRBD1
CDR3 DNA: TGTGCCAGCAGTTTTGACAGGGCTGGAAACACCATATATTTT
CDR3 protein: CASSFDRAGNTIYF

CDR3 length: 12
J gene: TRBJ2-1
V gene: TRBV6-6
clone size: once
D gene: .
CDR3 DNA: TGTGCCAGCATCACCCCGCGGAATGAGCAGTTCTTC
CDR3 protein: CASITPRNEQFF

CDR3 length: 17
J gene: TRBJ2-7
V gene: TRBV2
clone size: once
D gene: TRBD2
CDR3 DNA: TGTGCCAGCAACGCGGGACTAGCGGGGGGAAGCTCCTACGAGCAGTACTTC
CDR3 protein: CASNAGLAGGSSYEQYF

CDR3 length: 18
J gene: TRBJ2-3
V gene: TRBV6-2/TRBV6-3
clone size: .
D gene: TRBD2
CDR3 DNA: TGTGCCAGCAGTTACTCGCCGGGACTAGCGGATGTCACAGATACGCAGTATTTT
CDR3 protein: CASSYSPGLADVTDTQYF

CDR3 length: 16
J gene: TRBJ2-1
V gene: TRBV7-3
clone size: .
D gene: .
CDR3 DNA: TGTGCCAGCAGCTCCGGGGGACCGCAGCCTTACAATGAGCAGTTCTTC
CDR3 protein: CASSSGGPQPYNEQFF

CDR3 length: 14
J gene: TRBJ1-6
V gene: TRBV25-1
clone size: once
D gene: TRBD1
CDR3 DNA: TGTGCCAGCAGTGAATCTGGACAGGTATCACCCCTCCACTTT
CDR3 protein: CASSESGQVSPLHF